These 10 T cell receptor beta chains originate from one sample sequenced in a study of CXCR3-negative and CXCR3-positive naive CD8 T cells (dated by TCRdb to between 2018 and 2021). Overall study outcomes, separate from this receptor: Compared with CXCR3-negative naive cells, CXCR3-positive naive cells had TRB CDR3s with higher hydrophobicity (lower Kidera factor 4), lower energy, and higher strength and volume indices.

Their specific antigens are unknown. The sequencer listed for this sample is NextSeq 550. The Human TCR Profiling Kit (MiLaboratory) was used to prepare UMI-labeled 5' RACE TRB cDNA libraries. TCRdb reprocessed the reads, so every CDR3 protein sequence counts as one entry and DNA is not shown. The table kept for this sample lists some 140,000 distinct CDR3 sequences. Approximately 0.51% of the sample is taken by the ten largest. Source material: naive CXCR3+ CD8+ T cells from blood. This specimen's cell subset or site label, interpreted: CD45RO-CCR7+CD27+CD95- naive CD8+ T cells expressing CXCR3 (TNR3+). These receptors were taken from a human donor in good health. Some clones in this sample may be carry-over from other donors' samples.

This chain uses TRBV20-1 with TRBJ2-2. The CDR3 contains 15 residues. CDR1 is DFQATT, CDR2 SNEGSKA, per germline (reference sequence). The CDR3 loop is CSARRPTSDTGELFF.

This chain uses TRBV13 with TRBJ1-1; TCRdb's D call, TRBD1, is unchecked because there is no DNA. This CDR3 is built from 15 residues. The germline V gene has CDR1 PRHDT and CDR2 FYEKMQ (reference sequence). CDR3 loop: CASSPPTDTNTEAFF.

The rearrangement uses TRBV5-1 and TRBJ2-7; TCRdb outputs TRBD2, but without DNA this stays unchecked. The CDR3 sequence is 16 residues long. Germline V gene sequence: CDR1 SGHRS, CDR2 YFSETQ. The chain's CDR3 is CASSLTSGRPSYEQYF. Combining the CDR3 with reference TRBV5-1 and TRBJ2-7 gives the whole variable domain KAGVTQTPRYLIKTRGQQVTLSCSPISGHRSVSWYQQTPGQGLQFLFEYFSETQRNKGNFPGRFSGRQFSNSRSEMNVSTLELGDSALYLCASSLTSGRPSYEQYFGPGTRLTVT.

This chain uses TRBV3-1 with TRBJ2-1. Germline V gene lookup returns CDR1 LGHDT and CDR2 YNNKEL (reference sequence). This CDR3 has 11 amino acids. The CDR3 reads CASSQAQRQFF.

The chain uses TRBV15 and TRBJ1-2; TCRdb's assignment of TRBD1 cannot be checked, as there is no DNA. The CDR3 is 14 amino acids. Germline lookup yields CDR1 LNHNV and CDR2 YYDKDF (reference sequence). CDR3 sequence: CATSSGTPRYGYTF.

The chain has TRBV27 and TRBJ1-5. The CDR3 runs 13 residues. Per the germline V gene, CDR1 is MNHEY and CDR2 is SMNVEV (reference sequence). This CDR3 reads CASSFQANQPQHF.

The gene calls are TRBV4-3 and TRBJ1-2; TCRdb selects TRBD1, and the lack of DNA leaves this call unchecked. Germline-derived CDR1 and CDR2 are LGHNA and YSLEER. CDR3 length equals 17 residues. The CDR3 loop reads CASSQDVAAGLWGGYTF.

The chain carries TRBV3-1 and TRBJ2-6. Germline V lookup: CDR1 LGHDT, CDR2 YNNKEL (reference sequence). This CDR3 is 14 amino acids long. The chain's CDR3 is CASSQPSGANVLTF.

The chain employs TRBV5-5 and TRBJ2-3. CDR1 is SGHKS and CDR2 is YYEKEE in the germline V gene (reference sequence). This CDR3 is built from 12 residues. The CDR3 region is CASSSPTDTQYF.

The chain is built from TRBV15 and TRBJ2-7. Germline V gene lookup returns CDR1 LNHNV and CDR2 YYDKDF (reference sequence). The CDR3 extends over 16 amino acids. This CDR3 is CATSRDRAGSSYEQYF.